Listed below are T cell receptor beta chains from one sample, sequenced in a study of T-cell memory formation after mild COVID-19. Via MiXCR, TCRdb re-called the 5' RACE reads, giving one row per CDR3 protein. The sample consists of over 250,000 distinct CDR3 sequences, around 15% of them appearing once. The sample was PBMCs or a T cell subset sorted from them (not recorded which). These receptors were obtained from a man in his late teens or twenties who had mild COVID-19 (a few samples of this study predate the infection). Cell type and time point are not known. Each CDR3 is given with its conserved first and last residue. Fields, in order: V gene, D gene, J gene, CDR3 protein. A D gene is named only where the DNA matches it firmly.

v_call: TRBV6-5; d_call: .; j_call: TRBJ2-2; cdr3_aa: CASTPLAGVAGELFF
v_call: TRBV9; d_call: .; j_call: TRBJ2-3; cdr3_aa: CASGRTALADTQYF
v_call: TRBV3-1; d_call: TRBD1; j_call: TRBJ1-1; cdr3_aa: CASSHRGMNTEAFF
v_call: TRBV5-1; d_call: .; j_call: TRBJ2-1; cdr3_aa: CASSTGDSSYNEQFF
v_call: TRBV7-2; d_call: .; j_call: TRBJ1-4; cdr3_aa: CASSLGSGPPNEKLFF
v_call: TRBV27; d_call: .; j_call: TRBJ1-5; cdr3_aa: CANGRSSPQHF
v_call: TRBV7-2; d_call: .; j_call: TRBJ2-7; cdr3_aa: CASSQGRTSYEQYF
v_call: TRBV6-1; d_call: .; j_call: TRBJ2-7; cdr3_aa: CATQSSPLPSYEQYF
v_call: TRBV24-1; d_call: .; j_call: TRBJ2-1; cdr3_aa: CATSDPKLTGSSYNEQFF
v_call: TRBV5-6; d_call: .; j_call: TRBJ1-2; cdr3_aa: CASSLGPKGNYGYTF
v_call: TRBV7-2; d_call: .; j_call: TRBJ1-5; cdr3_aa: CASSQRGGMSNQPQHF
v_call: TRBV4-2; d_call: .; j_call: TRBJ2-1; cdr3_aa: CASSPYSSYEQFF
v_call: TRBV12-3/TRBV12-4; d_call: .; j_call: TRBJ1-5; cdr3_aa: CASGIKLGGASAQPQHF
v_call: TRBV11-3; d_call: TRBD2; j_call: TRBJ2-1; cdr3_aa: CASSLGRAQDNEQFF
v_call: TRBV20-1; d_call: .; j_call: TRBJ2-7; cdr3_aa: CSATTGSEQYF
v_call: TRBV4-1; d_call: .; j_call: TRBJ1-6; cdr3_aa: CASSPTGGASNSPLHF
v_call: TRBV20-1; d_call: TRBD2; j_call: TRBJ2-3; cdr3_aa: CSASGLAGKWADTQYF
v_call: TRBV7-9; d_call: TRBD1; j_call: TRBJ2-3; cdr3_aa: CASSWGQGYTQYF
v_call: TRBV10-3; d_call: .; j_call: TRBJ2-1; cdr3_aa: CATRYGTQYNEQFF
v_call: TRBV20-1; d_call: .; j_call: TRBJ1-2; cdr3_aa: CSAREGGNGYGYTF
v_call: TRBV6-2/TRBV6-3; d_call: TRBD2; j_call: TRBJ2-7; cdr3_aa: CASSERGGTYEQYF
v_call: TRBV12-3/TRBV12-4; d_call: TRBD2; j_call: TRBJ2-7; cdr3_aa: CASGAGGPYEQYF
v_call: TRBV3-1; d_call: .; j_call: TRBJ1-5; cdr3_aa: CASSRNPGPNQPQHF
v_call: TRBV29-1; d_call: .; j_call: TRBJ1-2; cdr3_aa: CSVGEGPPFSYGYTF
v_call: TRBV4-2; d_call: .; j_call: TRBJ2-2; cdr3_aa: CASSQDIGKGTGELFF
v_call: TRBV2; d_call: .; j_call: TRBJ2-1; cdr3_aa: CASRMTEIYNEQFF
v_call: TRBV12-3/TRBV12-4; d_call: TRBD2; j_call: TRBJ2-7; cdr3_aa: CASRGLAHYEQYF
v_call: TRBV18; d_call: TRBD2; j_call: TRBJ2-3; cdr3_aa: CASSPGLAGGMTDTQYF
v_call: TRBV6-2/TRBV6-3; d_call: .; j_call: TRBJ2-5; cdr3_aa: CASSNRRYLYF
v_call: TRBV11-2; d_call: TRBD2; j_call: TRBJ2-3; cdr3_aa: CASSLSGLDSDTQYF
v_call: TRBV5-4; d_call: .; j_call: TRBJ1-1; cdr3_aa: CASSFLGAQRTEAFF
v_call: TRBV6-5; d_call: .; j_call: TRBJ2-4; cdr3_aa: CASSYDPVAKNIQYF
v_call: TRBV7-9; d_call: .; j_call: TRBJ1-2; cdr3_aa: CASSLKISTLYGYTF
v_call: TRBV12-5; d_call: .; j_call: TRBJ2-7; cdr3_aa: CASGFRLDEQYF
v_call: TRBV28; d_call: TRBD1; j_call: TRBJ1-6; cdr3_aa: CASSGRQGRGSPLHF
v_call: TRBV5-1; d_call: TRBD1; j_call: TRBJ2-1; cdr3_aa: CASSPQPPGTGYNEQFF
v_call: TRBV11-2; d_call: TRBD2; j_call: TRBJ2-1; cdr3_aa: CASSSPLGTSGYNEQFF
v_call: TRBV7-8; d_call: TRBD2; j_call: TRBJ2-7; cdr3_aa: CASSLGLAGETYEQYF
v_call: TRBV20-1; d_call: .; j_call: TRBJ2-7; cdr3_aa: CSADTGDSYEQYF
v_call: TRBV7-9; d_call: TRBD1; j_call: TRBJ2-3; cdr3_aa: CASSFPGKRGQADTQYF
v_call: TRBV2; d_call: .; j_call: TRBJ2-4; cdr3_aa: CASSPPLRSNIQYF
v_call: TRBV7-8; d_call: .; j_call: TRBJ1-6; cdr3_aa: CASSLGGSGPYSPLHF
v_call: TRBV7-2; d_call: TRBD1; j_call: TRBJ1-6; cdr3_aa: CASSPRGRGNNSPLHF
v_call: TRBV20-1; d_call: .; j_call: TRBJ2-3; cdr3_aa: CSARENANTQYF
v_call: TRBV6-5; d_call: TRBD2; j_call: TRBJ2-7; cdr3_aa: CASSPGGTPSYEQYF